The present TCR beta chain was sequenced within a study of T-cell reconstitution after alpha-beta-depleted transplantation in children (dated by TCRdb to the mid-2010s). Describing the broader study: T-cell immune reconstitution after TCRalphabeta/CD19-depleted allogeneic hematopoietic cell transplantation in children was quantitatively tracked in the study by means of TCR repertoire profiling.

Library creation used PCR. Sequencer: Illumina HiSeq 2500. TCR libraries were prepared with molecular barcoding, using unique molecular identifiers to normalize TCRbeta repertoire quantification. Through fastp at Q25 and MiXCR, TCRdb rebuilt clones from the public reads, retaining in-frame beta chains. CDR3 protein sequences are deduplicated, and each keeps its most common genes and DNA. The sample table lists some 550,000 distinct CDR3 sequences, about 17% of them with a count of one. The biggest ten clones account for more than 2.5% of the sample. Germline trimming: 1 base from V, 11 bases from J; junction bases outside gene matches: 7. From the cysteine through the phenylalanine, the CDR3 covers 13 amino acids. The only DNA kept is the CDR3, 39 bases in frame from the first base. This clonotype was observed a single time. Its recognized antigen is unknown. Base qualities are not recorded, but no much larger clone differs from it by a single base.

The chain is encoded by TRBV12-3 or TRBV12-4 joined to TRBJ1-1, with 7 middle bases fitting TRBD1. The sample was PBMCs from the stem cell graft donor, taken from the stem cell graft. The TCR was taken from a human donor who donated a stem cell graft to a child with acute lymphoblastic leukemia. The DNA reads TGTGCCAGCAGTTTAGTCGCAGGGGGAAAGGCTTTCTTT. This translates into CASSLVAGGKAFF.